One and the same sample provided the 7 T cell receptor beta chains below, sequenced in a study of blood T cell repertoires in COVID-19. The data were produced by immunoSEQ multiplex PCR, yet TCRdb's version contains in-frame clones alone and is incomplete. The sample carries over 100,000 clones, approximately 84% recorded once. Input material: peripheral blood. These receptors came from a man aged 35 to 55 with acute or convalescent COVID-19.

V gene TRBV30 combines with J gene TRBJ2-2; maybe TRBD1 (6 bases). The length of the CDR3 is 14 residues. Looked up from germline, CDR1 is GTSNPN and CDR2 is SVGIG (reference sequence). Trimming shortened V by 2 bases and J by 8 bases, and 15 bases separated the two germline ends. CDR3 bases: TGTGCCTGGAGTTCACACAGGGCAACGGGGGAGCTGTTTTTT. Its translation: CAWSSHRATGELFF.

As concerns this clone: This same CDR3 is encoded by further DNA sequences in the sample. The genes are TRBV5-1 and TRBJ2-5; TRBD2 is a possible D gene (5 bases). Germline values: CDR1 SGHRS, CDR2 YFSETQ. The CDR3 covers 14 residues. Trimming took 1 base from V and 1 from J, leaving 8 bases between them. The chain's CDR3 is CASSLTSPQETQYF. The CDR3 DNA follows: TGCGCCAGCAGCTTGACTAGTCCCCAAGAGACCCAGTACTTC.

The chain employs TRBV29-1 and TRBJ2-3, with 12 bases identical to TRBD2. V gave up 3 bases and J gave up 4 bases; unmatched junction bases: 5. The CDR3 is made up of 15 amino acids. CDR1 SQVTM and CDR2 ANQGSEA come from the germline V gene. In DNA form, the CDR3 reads TGCAGCGTTGATCGCACTAGCGGGGGGTCAGATACGCAGTATTTT. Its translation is CSVDRTSGGSDTQYF.

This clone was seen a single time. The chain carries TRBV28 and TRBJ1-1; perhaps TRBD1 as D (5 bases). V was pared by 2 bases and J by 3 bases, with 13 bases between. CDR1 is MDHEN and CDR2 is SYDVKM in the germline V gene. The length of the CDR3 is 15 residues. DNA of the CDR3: TGTGCCAGCAGTTTACACGGGGGAGTGTACACTGAAGCTTTCTTT. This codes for CASSLHGGVYTEAFF. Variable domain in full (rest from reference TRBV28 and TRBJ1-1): DVKVTQSSRYLVKRTGEKVFLECVQDMDHENMFWYRQDPGLGLRLIYFSYDVKMKEKGDIPEGYSVSREKKERFSLILESASTNQTSMYLCASSLHGGVYTEAFFGQGTRLTVV.

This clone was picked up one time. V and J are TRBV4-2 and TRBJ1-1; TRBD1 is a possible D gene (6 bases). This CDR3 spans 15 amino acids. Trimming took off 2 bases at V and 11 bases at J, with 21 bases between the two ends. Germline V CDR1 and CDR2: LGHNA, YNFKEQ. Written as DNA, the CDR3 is TGTGCCAGCAGCCAATATTGGGAGGGGGGCGTGGAGGCTTTCTTT. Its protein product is CASSQYWEGGVEAFF.

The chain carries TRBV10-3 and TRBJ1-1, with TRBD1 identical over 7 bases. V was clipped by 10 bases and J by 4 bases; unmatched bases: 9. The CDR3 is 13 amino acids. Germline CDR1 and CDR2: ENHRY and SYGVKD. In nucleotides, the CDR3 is TGTGCCACAGACAGGGAAGGAGGCACTGAAGCTTTCTTT. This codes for CATDREGGTEAFF.

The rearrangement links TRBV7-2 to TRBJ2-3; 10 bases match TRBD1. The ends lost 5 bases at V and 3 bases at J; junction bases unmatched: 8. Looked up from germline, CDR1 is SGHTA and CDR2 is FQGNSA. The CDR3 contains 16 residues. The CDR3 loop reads CASSLTGGGITDTQYF. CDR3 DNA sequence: TGTGCCAGCAGCCTGACAGGGGGCGGAATTACAGATACGCAGTATTTT.